Listed below are T cell receptor beta chains from one sample, sequenced in a study of vaccination and CD4 T cells after COVID-19. These receptors have no identified antigens. TCRdb called the PCR reads again in MiXCR, with one record for every CDR3 protein. This table holds roughly 7,400 distinct CDR3 sequences, roughly 35% found once. The sample consisted of CD4+ T cells from blood, cultured in vitro. Every receptor here comes from a human donor in good health. Each CDR3 is given with its conserved first and last residue. A D gene is named only where the DNA matches it firmly. Clone size is given for some rows only: seen once, a few or many times, or a class if the clone is expanded.

V: TRBV12-3/TRBV12-4
D: NA
J: TRBJ2-5
size: few
CDR3: CASSLAPRDQYF
DNA: TGTGCCAGCAGTTTAGCCCCGAGGGACCAGTACTTC

V: TRBV5-6
D: NA
J: TRBJ1-5
size: NA
CDR3: CASSLQAGPNQPQHF
DNA: TGTGCCAGCAGCCTTCAAGCAGGGCCCAATCAGCCCCAGCATTTT

V: TRBV7-7
D: NA
J: TRBJ2-5
size: NA
CDR3: CASSSGRTWRGETQYF
DNA: TGTGCCAGCAGCTCGGGTCGGACGTGGCGGGGAGAGACCCAGTACTTC

V: TRBV10-3
D: NA
J: TRBJ2-7
size: once
CDR3: CAISGAVVGYEQYF
DNA: TGTGCCATCAGTGGGGCGGTAGTGGGATACGAGCAGTACTTC

V: TRBV20-1
D: NA
J: TRBJ1-5
size: medium-sized
CDR3: CSASTIGVDQPQHF
DNA: TGCAGTGCATCTACGATAGGGGTAGATCAGCCCCAGCATTTT

V: TRBV20-1
D: NA
J: TRBJ1-1
size: NA
CDR3: CSVLNDRTTEAFF
DNA: TGCAGCGTTCTTAATGACAGGACCACTGAAGCTTTCTTT

V: TRBV7-8
D: NA
J: TRBJ2-1
size: NA
CDR3: CASSLAGFYNEQFF
DNA: TGTGCCAGCAGCTTAGCGGGGTTCTACAATGAGCAGTTCTTC

V: TRBV19
D: TRBD2
J: TRBJ2-1
size: medium-sized
CDR3: CASSPRLAGNYNEQFF
DNA: TGTGCCAGTAGTCCCCGCCTAGCGGGGAATTACAATGAGCAGTTCTTC

V: TRBV20-1
D: NA
J: TRBJ1-1
size: few
CDR3: CSAPTGNTEAFF
DNA: TGCAGTGCCCCGACAGGGAACACTGAAGCTTTCTTT

V: TRBV20-1
D: NA
J: TRBJ2-7
size: large
CDR3: CSARRRSLLSYEQYF
DNA: TGCAGTGCTAGGAGGAGGAGCCTCCTCTCCTACGAGCAGTACTTC

V: TRBV7-6
D: NA
J: TRBJ2-1
size: few
CDR3: CASSLQVSSYNEQFF
DNA: TGTGCCAGCAGCCTACAGGTTAGCTCCTACAATGAGCAGTTCTTC

V: TRBV10-3
D: TRBD1
J: TRBJ1-2
size: few
CDR3: CATGQYGYTF
DNA: TGTGCCACGGGACAGTATGGCTACACCTTC

V: TRBV30
D: TRBD1
J: TRBJ1-5
size: NA
CDR3: CAWSAGTGGNQPQHF
DNA: TGTGCCTGGAGTGCCGGGACAGGGGGCAATCAGCCCCAGCATTTT

V: TRBV7-9
D: NA
J: TRBJ1-1
size: NA
CDR3: CASSYHRERAEAFF
DNA: TGTGCCAGCAGCTACCACAGGGAAAGGGCTGAAGCTTTCTTT

V: TRBV7-3
D: NA
J: TRBJ1-5
size: few
CDR3: CALTNWPQHF
DNA: TGTGCCCTGACTAATTGGCCCCAGCATTTT

V: TRBV30
D: NA
J: TRBJ1-6
size: NA
CDR3: CARSLNGLEPLHF
DNA: TGTGCCCGGAGTTTGAACGGGCTGGAGCCCCTCCACTTT

V: TRBV20-1
D: TRBD2
J: TRBJ2-1
size: NA
CDR3: CSARDLAGGSYNEQFF
DNA: TGCAGTGCTAGAGATCTGGCGGGGGGTTCCTACAATGAGCAGTTCTTC

V: TRBV15
D: TRBD2
J: TRBJ2-3
size: NA
CDR3: CATSRGGGKDTDTQYF
DNA: TGTGCCACCAGCAGAGGGGGGGGAAAGGACACAGATACGCAGTATTTT

V: TRBV20-1
D: TRBD2
J: TRBJ2-3
size: medium-sized
CDR3: CSARTSGAQQAQYF
DNA: TGCAGTGCCCGGACTAGCGGGGCTCAACAGGCGCAGTATTTT

V: TRBV27
D: TRBD2
J: TRBJ2-5
size: NA
CDR3: CASRLAGGHSQETQYF
DNA: TGTGCCAGCAGATTAGCGGGGGGACACTCCCAAGAGACCCAGTACTTC

V: TRBV6-1
D: NA
J: TRBJ1-5
size: few
CDR3: CASRSERSQPQHF
DNA: TGTGCCAGCAGATCCGAGAGGAGTCAGCCCCAGCATTTT

V: TRBV6-1
D: NA
J: TRBJ2-7
size: few
CDR3: CASTRGDGFYEQYF
DNA: TGTGCCAGCACCCGCGGGGACGGATTCTACGAGCAGTACTTC

V: TRBV5-8
D: TRBD1
J: TRBJ2-2
size: NA
CDR3: CASSEGQGAGELFF
DNA: TGTGCCAGCAGCGAAGGACAGGGGGCCGGGGAGCTGTTTTTT

V: TRBV10-3
D: NA
J: TRBJ2-5
size: NA
CDR3: CAISESREETQYF
DNA: TGTGCCATCAGTGAGTCCCGGGAAGAGACCCAGTACTTC

V: TRBV7-3
D: NA
J: TRBJ1-1
size: NA
CDR3: CASSFTSNTEAFF
DNA: TGTGCCAGCAGCTTTACCTCGAACACTGAAGCTTTCTTT

V: TRBV27
D: NA
J: TRBJ2-7
size: few
CDR3: CASSLSGGGSYEQYF
DNA: TGTGCCAGCAGTTTATCTGGCGGCGGCTCCTACGAGCAGTACTTC

V: TRBV5-5
D: NA
J: TRBJ2-7
size: NA
CDR3: CASSLELGGYEQYF
DNA: TGTGCCAGCAGCTTGGAACTTGGAGGGTACGAGCAGTACTTC

V: TRBV6-5
D: TRBD1
J: TRBJ1-1
size: NA
CDR3: CASSFGTGLSTEAFF
DNA: TGTGCCAGCAGTTTCGGGACAGGGTTATCCACTGAAGCTTTCTTT

V: TRBV6-4
D: NA
J: TRBJ2-3
size: few
CDR3: CASRGPSTDTQYF
DNA: TGTGCCAGCCGGGGCCCCAGCACAGATACGCAGTATTTT

V: TRBV9
D: TRBD1
J: TRBJ1-1
size: medium-sized
CDR3: CASSGNERGQRAFF
DNA: TGTGCCAGCAGCGGTAACGAGAGGGGGCAACGTGCTTTCTTT

V: TRBV4-1
D: NA
J: TRBJ1-2
size: few
CDR3: CASRDDSLYGYTF
DNA: TGCGCCAGCCGGGACGACAGCTTATATGGCTACACCTTC

V: TRBV12-3/TRBV12-4
D: NA
J: TRBJ2-3
size: NA
CDR3: CASSLGGRGTDTQYF
DNA: TGTGCCAGCAGTTTGGGGGGAAGGGGCACAGATACGCAGTATTTT

V: TRBV7-9
D: NA
J: TRBJ1-2
size: NA
CDR3: CASSLRTSDRGYTF
DNA: TGTGCCAGCAGCTTGAGGACCAGCGATCGGGGCTACACCTTC

V: TRBV11-1
D: NA
J: TRBJ1-2
size: few
CDR3: CASSPPRGTYGYTF
DNA: TGTGCCAGCAGCCCCCCCCGGGGGACCTATGGCTACACCTTC

V: TRBV11-2
D: NA
J: TRBJ1-1
size: NA
CDR3: CASSLFENTEAFF
DNA: TGTGCCAGCAGCTTATTTGAGAACACTGAAGCTTTCTTT

V: TRBV20-1
D: TRBD1
J: TRBJ1-6
size: few
CDR3: CSAPGGSPGSNSPLHF
DNA: TGCAGTGCCCCAGGGGGGAGTCCGGGGTCCAATTCACCCCTCCACTTT

V: TRBV5-6
D: TRBD1
J: TRBJ1-2
size: once
CDR3: CASSLEGAYGYTF
DNA: TGTGCCAGCAGCTTGGAGGGGGCCTATGGCTACACCTTC

V: TRBV29-1
D: TRBD1
J: TRBJ1-1
size: NA
CDR3: CSAGAQTGGTEAFF
DNA: TGCAGCGCTGGGGCCCAGACAGGGGGCACTGAAGCTTTCTTT

V: TRBV15
D: TRBD1
J: TRBJ1-2
size: NA
CDR3: CATSREQGDGYTF
DNA: TGTGCCACCAGCAGAGAACAGGGGGATGGCTACACCTTC

V: TRBV6-2/TRBV6-3
D: NA
J: TRBJ1-1
size: few
CDR3: CASSFGFGTTEAFF
DNA: TGTGCCAGCAGTTTCGGGTTCGGGACAACTGAAGCTTTCTTT

V: TRBV11-1
D: NA
J: TRBJ2-5
size: NA
CDR3: CASSSPAETQYF
DNA: TGTGCCAGCAGCTCCCCAGCAGAGACCCAGTACTTC

V: TRBV6-1
D: NA
J: TRBJ1-6
size: NA
CDR3: CASSTGHPLPLHF
DNA: TGTGCCAGCAGCACGGGACACCCCCTGCCCCTCCACTTT

V: TRBV19
D: TRBD1
J: TRBJ2-5
size: NA
CDR3: CASSIVDRGQETQYF
DNA: TGTGCCAGTAGTATAGTGGACAGGGGTCAAGAGACCCAGTACTTC

V: TRBV27
D: NA
J: TRBJ1-1
size: NA
CDR3: CASASGGTITEAFF
DNA: TGTGCCAGCGCCTCGGGCGGGACTATTACTGAAGCTTTCTTT

V: TRBV7-3
D: NA
J: TRBJ1-6
size: medium-sized
CDR3: CASSITDGNLGSPLHF
DNA: TGTGCCAGCAGCATTACGGACGGCAATTTAGGTTCACCCCTCCACTTT

V: TRBV7-3
D: TRBD2
J: TRBJ2-1
size: NA
CDR3: CASSLMAGGQGEQFF
DNA: TGTGCCAGCAGCTTAATGGCGGGGGGGCAGGGTGAGCAGTTCTTC

V: TRBV20-1
D: NA
J: TRBJ1-5
size: few
CDR3: CSARGGGETQPQHF
DNA: TGCAGTGCTAGAGGTGGGGGTGAAACTCAGCCCCAGCATTTT

V: TRBV20-1
D: TRBD1
J: TRBJ1-1
size: NA
CDR3: CSARAGTGNTEAFF
DNA: TGCAGTGCTAGAGCCGGGACAGGGAACACTGAAGCTTTCTTT

V: TRBV10-3
D: NA
J: TRBJ1-1
size: NA
CDR3: CAIREDTEAFF
DNA: TGTGCCATCAGGGAGGACACTGAAGCTTTCTTT

V: TRBV20-1
D: NA
J: TRBJ1-1
size: few
CDR3: CSALAGFDLNTEAFF
DNA: TGCAGTGCCCTGGCGGGATTTGACCTGAACACTGAAGCTTTCTTT

V: TRBV27
D: TRBD2
J: TRBJ2-1
size: NA
CDR3: CASSFRTSGGVHEQFF
DNA: TGTGCCAGCAGTTTTAGGACTAGCGGGGGGGTACATGAGCAGTTCTTC

V: TRBV11-2
D: NA
J: TRBJ1-5
size: few
CDR3: CASSPRVSMGNQPQHF
DNA: TGTGCCAGCAGCCCCCGGGTCAGCATGGGCAATCAGCCCCAGCATTTT